A single T cell receptor (beta chain) is shown here with its context. Sequencing used immunoSEQ multiplex PCR; TCRdb keeps in-frame clones, though not all of them. The sample has about 250,000 clones, nearly 90% seen once. Living in 24 US areas, the participants were between roughly 18 and 95 years of age. Cohort allocation depended upon clinical history that participants reported. The V segment lost 1 base and the J segment 4 bases; nucleotides outside the gene matches: 5. The CDR3 has 15 residues. CDR1 and CDR2 from the germline V gene are SQVTM and ANQGSEA. This entry comes from a study of blood T cell repertoires in COVID-19. Study information: Donors in the United States, Italy and Spain gave samples during acute or convalescent COVID-19. Nucleic acid was either cDNA or gDNA, and it came from T cells, B-cell-depleted T cells, or PBMCs.

The sequenced material came from PBMCs or T cells enriched from blood (not recorded which). The rearrangement links TRBV29-1 to TRBJ2-3; 10 bases line up with TRBD2. The clonotype comes from a woman aged 25-40 years with acute COVID-19. DNA for the CDR3: TGCAGCGTTGAAGGCAGCGGGGGGGCCCCAGATACGCAGTATTTT. Protein product: CSVEGSGGAPDTQYF.